This entry is about one TCR beta chain. Its antigen is undetermined. This record belongs to a study of cytotoxic CD8 clonotypes in ibrutinib-treated CLL. Overall study context: Patient counts were ten to eleven relapsed/refractory, around 15 treatment-naive and 17 to 18 IGHV unmutated. After a median of almost 70 months, roughly 15 patients stayed remitted and approximately twelve progressed; responses had been partial in some 25 and complete in 2. Once patients had received a median around 12 months of treatment, range 6 to 36, response samples were obtained.

Produced via immunoSEQ multiplex PCR; TCRdb's table is partial and in-frame only. The sample has around 130,000 clones; around 84% are singletons. From germline, CDR1 is MGHRA and CDR2 YSYEKL. The V and J ends lost 2 bases and 2 bases respectively, with 6 bases between them. The CDR3 spans 13 residues. Study-level findings and limits: An increase in clonality occurred at ibrutinib response, followed by a return toward baseline at progression.

This material consisted of PBMCs, taken after 24 months of ibrutinib treatment. This clonotype originated in a human donor with chronic lymphocytic leukemia. V gene TRBV4-1 combines with J gene TRBJ2-5; unclear D gene. CDR3 sequence (DNA): TGCGCCAGCAGCCAAATCTGGCAAGAGACCCAGTACTTC. This translates into CASSQIWQETQYF.